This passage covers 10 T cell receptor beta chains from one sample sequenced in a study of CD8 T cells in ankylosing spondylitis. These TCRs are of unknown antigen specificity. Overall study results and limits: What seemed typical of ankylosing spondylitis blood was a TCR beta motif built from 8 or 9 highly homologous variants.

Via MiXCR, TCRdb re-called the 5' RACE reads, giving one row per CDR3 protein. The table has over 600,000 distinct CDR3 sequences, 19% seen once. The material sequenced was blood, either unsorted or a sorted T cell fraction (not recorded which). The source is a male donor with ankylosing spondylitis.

The CDR3 sequence: CASSLVGTGDEQYF. CDR3 sequence (DNA): TGCGCCAGCAGCTTGGTGGGGACAGGGGACGAGCAGTACTTC. The chain recombines TRBV5-1 with TRBJ2-7, with TRBD1 matching 10 bases. With 0 bases clipped from V and 5 bases from J, the junction kept 2 bases outside the gene matches. Germline V gene lookup returns CDR1 SGHRS and CDR2 YFSETQ. The length of the CDR3 is 14 residues.

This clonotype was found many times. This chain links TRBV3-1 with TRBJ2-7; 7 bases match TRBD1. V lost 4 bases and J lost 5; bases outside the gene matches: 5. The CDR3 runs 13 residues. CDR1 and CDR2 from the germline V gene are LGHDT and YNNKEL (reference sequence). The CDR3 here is CASSRGTVDEQYF. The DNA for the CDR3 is TGTGCCAGCAGCCGAGGGACAGTCGACGAGCAGTACTTC.

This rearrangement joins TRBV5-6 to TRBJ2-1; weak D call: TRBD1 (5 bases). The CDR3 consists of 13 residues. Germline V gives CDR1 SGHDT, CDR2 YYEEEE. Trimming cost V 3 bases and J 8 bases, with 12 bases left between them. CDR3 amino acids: CASSSFQGYEQFF. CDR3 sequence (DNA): TGTGCCAGCAGCTCGTTTCAGGGTTATGAGCAGTTCTTC.

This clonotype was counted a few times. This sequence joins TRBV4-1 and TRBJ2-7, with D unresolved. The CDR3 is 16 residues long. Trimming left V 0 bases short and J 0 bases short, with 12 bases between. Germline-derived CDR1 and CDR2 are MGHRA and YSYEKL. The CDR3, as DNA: TGCGCCAGCAGCCAAGATTCCTCCGGAAACTCCTACGAGCAGTACTTC. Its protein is CASSQDSSGNSYEQYF.

The DNA of the CDR3 is TGTGCCAGTAAAAACCGGGACTCACGACAAGAGACCCAGTACTTC. Its protein is CASKNRDSRQETQYF. The V and J genes are TRBV28 and TRBJ2-5, with D possibly being TRBD2 (6 bases). Looked up from germline, CDR1 is MDHEN and CDR2 is SYDVKM. The CDR3 runs to 15 residues. V dropped 9 bases and J dropped 2 bases, with 19 bases sitting between them.

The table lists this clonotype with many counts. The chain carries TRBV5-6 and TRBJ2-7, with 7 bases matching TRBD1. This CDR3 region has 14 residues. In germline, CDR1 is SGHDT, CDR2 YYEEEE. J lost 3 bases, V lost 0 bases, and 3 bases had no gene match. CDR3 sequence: CASSLGAGGYEQYF. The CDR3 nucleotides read TGTGCCAGCAGCTTGGGAGCAGGGGGCTACGAGCAGTACTTC.

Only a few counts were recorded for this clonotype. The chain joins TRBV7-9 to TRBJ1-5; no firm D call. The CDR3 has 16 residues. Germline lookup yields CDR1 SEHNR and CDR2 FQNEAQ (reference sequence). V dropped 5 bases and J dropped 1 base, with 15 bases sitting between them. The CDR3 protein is CASSDSSGWSNQPQHF. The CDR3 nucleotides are TGTGCCAGCAGCGATTCCTCGGGATGGAGCAATCAGCCCCAGCATTTT.

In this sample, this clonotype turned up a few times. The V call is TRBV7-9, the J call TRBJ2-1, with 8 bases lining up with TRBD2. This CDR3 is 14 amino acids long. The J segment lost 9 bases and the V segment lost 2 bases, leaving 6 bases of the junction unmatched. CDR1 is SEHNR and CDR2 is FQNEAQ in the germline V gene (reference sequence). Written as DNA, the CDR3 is TGTGCCAGCAGCTTATTAGCGGGAAGGGGTGAGCAGTTCTTC. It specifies CASSLLAGRGEQFF.

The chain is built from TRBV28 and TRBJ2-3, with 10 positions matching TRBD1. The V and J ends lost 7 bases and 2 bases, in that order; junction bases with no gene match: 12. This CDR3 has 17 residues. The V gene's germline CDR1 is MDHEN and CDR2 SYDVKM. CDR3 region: CASITLRDRGPTDTQYF. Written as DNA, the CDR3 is TGTGCCAGCATCACTCTCCGGGACAGGGGACCCACAGATACGCAGTATTTT.

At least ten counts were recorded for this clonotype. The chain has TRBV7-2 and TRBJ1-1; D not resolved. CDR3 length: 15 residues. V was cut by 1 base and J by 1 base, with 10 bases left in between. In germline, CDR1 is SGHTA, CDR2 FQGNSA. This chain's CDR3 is CASSLDPHRNTEAFF. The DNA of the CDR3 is TGTGCCAGCAGCTTAGACCCCCATCGGAACACTGAAGCTTTCTTT. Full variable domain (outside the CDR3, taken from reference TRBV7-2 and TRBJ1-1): GAGVSQSPSNKVTEKGKDVELRCDPISGHTALYWYRQSLGQGLEFLIYFQGNSAPDKSGLPSDRFSAERTGGSVSTLTIQRTQQEDSAVYLCASSLDPHRNTEAFFGQGTRLTVV.